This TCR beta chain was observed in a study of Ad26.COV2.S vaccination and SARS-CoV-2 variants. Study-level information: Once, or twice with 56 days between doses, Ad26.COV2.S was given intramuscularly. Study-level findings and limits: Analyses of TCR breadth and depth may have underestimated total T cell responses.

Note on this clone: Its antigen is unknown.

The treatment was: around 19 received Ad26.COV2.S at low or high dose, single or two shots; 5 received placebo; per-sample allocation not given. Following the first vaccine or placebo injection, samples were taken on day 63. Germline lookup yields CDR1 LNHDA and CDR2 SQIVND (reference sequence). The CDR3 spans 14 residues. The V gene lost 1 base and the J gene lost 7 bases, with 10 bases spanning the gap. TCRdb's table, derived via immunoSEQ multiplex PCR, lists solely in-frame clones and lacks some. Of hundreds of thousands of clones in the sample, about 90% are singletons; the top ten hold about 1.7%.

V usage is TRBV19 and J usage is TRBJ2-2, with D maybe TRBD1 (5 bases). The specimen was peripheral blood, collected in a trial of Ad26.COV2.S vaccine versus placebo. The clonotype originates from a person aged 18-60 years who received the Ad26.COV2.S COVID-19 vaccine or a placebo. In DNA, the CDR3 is TGTGCCAGTAGTATAGCCAGGGCGGTCGGGGAGCTGTTTTTT. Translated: CASSIARAVGELFF.